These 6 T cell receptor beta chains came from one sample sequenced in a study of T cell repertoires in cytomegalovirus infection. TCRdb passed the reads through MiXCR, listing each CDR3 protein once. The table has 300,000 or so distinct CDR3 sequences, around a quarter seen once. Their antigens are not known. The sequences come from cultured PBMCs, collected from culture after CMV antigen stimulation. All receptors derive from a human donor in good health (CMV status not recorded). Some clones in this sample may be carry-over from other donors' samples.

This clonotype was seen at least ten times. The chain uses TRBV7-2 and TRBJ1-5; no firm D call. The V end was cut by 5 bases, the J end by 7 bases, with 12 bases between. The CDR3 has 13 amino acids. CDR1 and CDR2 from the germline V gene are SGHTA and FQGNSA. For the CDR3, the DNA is TGTGCCAGCAGCGTCGACCCGGGGCAGCCCCAGCATTTT. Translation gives CASSVDPGQPQHF.

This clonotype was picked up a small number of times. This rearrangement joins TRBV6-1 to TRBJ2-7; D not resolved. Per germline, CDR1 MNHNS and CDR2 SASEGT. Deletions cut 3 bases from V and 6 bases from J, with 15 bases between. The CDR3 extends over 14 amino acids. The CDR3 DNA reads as TGTGCCAGCAGTGATCCCCCGGGTATTAGCGAGCAGTACGTC. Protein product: CASSDPPGISEQYV.

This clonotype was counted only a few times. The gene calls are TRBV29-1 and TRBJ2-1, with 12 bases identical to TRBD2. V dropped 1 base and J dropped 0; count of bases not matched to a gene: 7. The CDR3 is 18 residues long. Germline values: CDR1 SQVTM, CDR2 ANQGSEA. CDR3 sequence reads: CSVEGLAGVGSSYNEQFF. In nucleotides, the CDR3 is TGCAGCGTTGAAGGACTAGCGGGAGTTGGAAGCTCCTACAATGAGCAGTTCTTC.

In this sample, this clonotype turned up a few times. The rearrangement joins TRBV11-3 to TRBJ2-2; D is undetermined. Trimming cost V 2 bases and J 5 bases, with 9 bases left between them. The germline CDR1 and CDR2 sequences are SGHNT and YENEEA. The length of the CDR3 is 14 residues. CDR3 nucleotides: TGTGCCAGCAGCTTAAGCCTTGCGACCGGGGAGCTGTTTTTT. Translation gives CASSLSLATGELFF.

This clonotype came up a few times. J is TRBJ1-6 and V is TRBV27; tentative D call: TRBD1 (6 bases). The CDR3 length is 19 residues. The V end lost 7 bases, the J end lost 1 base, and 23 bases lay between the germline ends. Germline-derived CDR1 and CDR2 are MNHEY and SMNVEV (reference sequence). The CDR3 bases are TGTGCCAGCACCCCCGGAAAAGGGGGGGTAGGTTCCTATAATTCACCCCTCCACTTT. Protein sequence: CASTPGKGGVGSYNSPLHF.

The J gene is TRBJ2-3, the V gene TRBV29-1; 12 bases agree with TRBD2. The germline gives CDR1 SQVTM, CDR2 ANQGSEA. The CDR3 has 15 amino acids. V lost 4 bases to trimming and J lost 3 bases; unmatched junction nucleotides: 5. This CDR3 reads CSVGLAGEKTDTQYF. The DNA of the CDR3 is TGCAGCGTTGGACTAGCGGGAGAAAAAACAGATACGCAGTATTTT.